These T cell receptor beta chains were read from a single sample in a study of cytomegalovirus exposure and HLA in healthy donors. Profiled with immunoSEQ multiplex PCR; TCRdb holds only in-frame clones, not every one. The table gives under 150,000 clones; the top ten clones make up 2% of it. Sequencing was carried out using PBMCs. The receptors were sampled from a woman aged 60-75 years in good health and CMV-seronegative. Each CDR3 is given with its conserved first and last residue. A D gene is named only where the DNA matches it firmly.

cdr3_length,j_call,v_call,d_call,cdr3_nt,cdr3_aa
16,TRBJ1-3,TRBV7-9,TRBD1,TGTGCCAGCAGAAGGGCACAGGGGAGCTCTGGAAACACCATATATTTT,CASRRAQGSSGNTIYF
12,TRBJ1-1,TRBV29-1,NA,TGCAGCGTTGTGAGGACAGTCGGAGAAGCTTTCTTT,CSVVRTVGEAFF
17,TRBJ1-1,TRBV7-2,NA,TGTGCCAGCAGCTTAGGAGGTTGGGGGAGGTGGAACACTGAAGCTTTCTTT,CASSLGGWGRWNTEAFF
15,TRBJ2-3,TRBV25-1,NA,TGTGCCACCCCAACGGGACAAACTAGCACAGATACGCAGTATTTT,CATPTGQTSTDTQYF
12,TRBJ1-5,TRBV2,NA,TGTGCCAGCAGTGAGCAGGGCCCGCCCCAGCATTTT,CASSEQGPPQHF
14,TRBJ2-1,TRBV2,NA,TGTGCCAGCAGTCCGGTGAGCTCCTACAATGAGCAGTTCTTC,CASSPVSSYNEQFF
16,TRBJ2-1,TRBV19,TRBD2,TGTGCCAGTAGAGAAATAGCGGGAACCCACTACAATGAGCAGTTCTTC,CASREIAGTHYNEQFF
16,TRBJ1-5,TRBV6-1,NA,TGTGCCAGCAGTGGGCTTTCGGGTTTGGGCAATCAGCCCCAGCATTTT,CASSGLSGLGNQPQHF
17,TRBJ2-1,TRBV7-9,NA,TGTGCCAGCAGCTCAGTTGGGTTCGCGGGATTCAACAATGAGCAGTTCTTC,CASSSVGFAGFNNEQFF
16,TRBJ2-2,TRBV5-1,TRBD2,TGCGCCAGCAGCCAGAGACTAGCGGGAACAACCGGGGAGCTGTTTTTT,CASSQRLAGTTGELFF
14,TRBJ2-3,TRBV5-1,NA,TGCGCCAGCAGCTTGGAAGACACCACAGATACGCAGTATTTT,CASSLEDTTDTQYF
15,TRBJ2-7,TRBV27,TRBD1,TGTGCCAGCAGTTTAGGGGGGACAGGGCCCAGGTGGCAGTACTTC,CASSLGGTGPRWQYF
15,TRBJ1-1,TRBV6-6,TRBD1,TGTGCCAGCCGGTATACCGGGACAGTTAACACTGAAGCTTTCTTT,CASRYTGTVNTEAFF
14,TRBJ1-6,TRBV28,TRBD1,TGTGCCAGCAGTCCTGGGACAGTTAATTCACCCCTCCACTTT,CASSPGTVNSPLHF
13,TRBJ2-2,TRBV2,TRBD2,TGTGCCAGCTTTCCGGGGGGGCCCGGGGAGCTGTTTTTT,CASFPGGPGELFF
14,TRBJ2-2,TRBV5-1,TRBD2,TGCGCCAGCGGAGAAGCGGGGGCATCCGGGGAGCTGTTTTTT,CASGEAGASGELFF
18,TRBJ2-2,TRBV2,TRBD2,TGTGCCAGCAGTGAACGGCTAGCGGGAGGGCCGTTTGCCGGGGAGCTGTTTTTT,CASSERLAGGPFAGELFF
16,TRBJ1-1,TRBV18,TRBD1,TGTGCCAGCTCACCATCACCGGGACAGGAAGGGCCTGAAGCTTTCTTT,CASSPSPGQEGPEAFF
15,TRBJ2-7,TRBV7-9,TRBD2,TGTGCCAGCAGCTTGGTCCTAGCGGAAATATACGAGCAGTACTTC,CASSLVLAEIYEQYF
14,TRBJ2-3,TRBV6-1,TRBD2,TGTGCCAGCAGTGAACTAGCGGGGGGAGATACGCAGTATTTT,CASSELAGGDTQYF
15,TRBJ2-1,TRBV5-4,TRBD1,TGTGCCAGCAGCTTTTGGCAGGGGGCATCCGATGAGCAGTTCTTC,CASSFWQGASDEQFF
15,TRBJ2-1,TRBV2,TRBD2,TGTGCCAGCAGCACACTAGCGGGAGTGAGCAATGAGCAGTTCTTC,CASSTLAGVSNEQFF
16,TRBJ1-2,TRBV5-1,NA,TGCGCCAGCAGCTTGGCTAGGGGCCAGGGGTTGGTGGGCTACACCTTC,CASSLARGQGLVGYTF
14,TRBJ1-1,TRBV2,TRBD1,TGTGCCAGCACGGGACAGGGGTTATTCACTGAAGCTTTCTTT,CASTGQGLFTEAFF
15,TRBJ2-3,TRBV5-4,NA,TGTGCCAGCAGCTTGGTGGTAGCGGGCACAGATACGCAGTATTTT,CASSLVVAGTDTQYF
16,TRBJ2-3,TRBV2,NA,TGTGCCAGCAGTGAATCCGCGGCAGCGGGCCCAGATACGCAGTATTTT,CASSESAAAGPDTQYF
15,TRBJ1-1,TRBV4-1,NA,TGCGCCAGCAGCCAAGGAGGCAGACTGAACACTGAAGCTTTCTTT,CASSQGGRLNTEAFF
13,TRBJ1-2,TRBV10-1,TRBD1,TGCGCCAGCAGTCCTGACAGGGACTATGGCTACACCTTC,CASSPDRDYGYTF
16,TRBJ2-6,TRBV28,TRBD1,TGTGCCAGTAGTTCTTACAGGGGATCGAAAGTCAACGTCCTGACTTTC,CASSSYRGSKVNVLTF
16,TRBJ1-5,TRBV7-8,NA,TGTGCCAGCAGCGAAAGTTGGGGAGGTGGCAATCAGCCCCAGCATTTT,CASSESWGGGNQPQHF
15,TRBJ2-2,TRBV5-1,NA,TGCGCCAGCAGCTTGAGACCCGGGGGAATCGGGGAGCTGTTTTTT,CASSLRPGGIGELFF
17,TRBJ1-2,TRBV30,NA,TGTGCCTGGGACGGGGGACGGCCTCCAAGTGGTAACTATGGCTACACCTTC,CAWDGGRPPSGNYGYTF
14,TRBJ1-2,TRBV5-4,NA,TGTGCCAGCAGCTTGGATGACAGTCCGTATGGCTACACCTTC,CASSLDDSPYGYTF